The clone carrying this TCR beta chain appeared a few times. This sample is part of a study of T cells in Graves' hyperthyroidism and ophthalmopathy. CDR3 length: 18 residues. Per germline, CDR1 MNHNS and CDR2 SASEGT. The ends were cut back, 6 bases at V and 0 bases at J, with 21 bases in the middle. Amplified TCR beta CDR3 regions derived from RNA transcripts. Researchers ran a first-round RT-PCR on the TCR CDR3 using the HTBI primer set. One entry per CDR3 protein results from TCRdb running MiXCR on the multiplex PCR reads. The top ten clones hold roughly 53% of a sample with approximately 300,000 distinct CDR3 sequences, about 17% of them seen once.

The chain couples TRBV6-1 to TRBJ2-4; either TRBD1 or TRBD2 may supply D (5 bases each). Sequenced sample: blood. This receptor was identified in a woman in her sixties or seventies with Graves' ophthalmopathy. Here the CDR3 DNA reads TGTGCCAGCAGACTAGACACCGGGACCAGCCTAGCCAAAAACATTCAGTACTTC. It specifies CASRLDTGTSLAKNIQYF.